The next 26 T cell receptor beta chains were all read from a single sample in a study of T-cell memory formation after mild COVID-19. TCRdb reanalysed the 5' RACE reads using MiXCR and keeps one entry per CDR3 protein. The sample has 150,000 to 200,000 distinct CDR3 sequences; approximately 10% are singletons. The material sequenced was PBMCs or a T cell subset sorted from them (not recorded which). The receptors shown here come from a man between 18 and 35 years old who had mild COVID-19 (a few samples of this study predate the infection). Cell type and time point are not known.

The chain joins TRBV9 to TRBJ2-6, with D possibly TRBD1 on 5 matching bases. This CDR3 has 15 amino acids. The V gene's germline CDR1 is SGDLS and CDR2 YYNGEE. Trimming left V 2 bases short and J 4 bases short, with 10 bases between. The CDR3 spells CASSVPGSGANVLTF. CDR3 DNA: TGTGCCAGCAGCGTTCCAGGGTCCGGGGCCAACGTCCTGACTTTC.

This clonotype appeared a few times. This chain links TRBV21-1 with TRBJ2-7; the table's D call TRBD1 went unverified against the DNA. TRBV21-1 is shown as a pseudogene. The CDR3 sequence is 18 residues long. CDR3 in amino acids: CASSKGRRQVRTTYEQYV. The DNA for the CDR3 is TGTGCCAGCAGCAAAGGCAGGAGACAGGTCCGGACAACCTACGAGCAGTACGTC.

This clonotype was counted a few times. The J gene is TRBJ1-5, the V gene TRBV6-5; 7 nucleotides align to TRBD1. This CDR3 contains 15 residues. Germline CDR1 MNHEY, CDR2 SVGAGI. V shed 2 bases, J shed 5 bases, and the junction held 6 bases outside the gene matches. The CDR3 bases are TGTGCCAGCAGTTACGGTAACAGGGGAGATCAGCCCCAGCATTTT. This encodes CASSYGNRGDQPQHF.

This clonotype was recorded many times. This chain links TRBV11-2 with TRBJ2-1; TRBD1 is a possible D gene (5 bases). The CDR3 has 12 amino acids. V dropped 5 bases and J dropped 7 bases, with 9 bases sitting between them. Germline V gene data show CDR1 as SGHAT and CDR2 as FQNNGV. The CDR3 loop reads CASSLNRNEQFF. The CDR3, as DNA: TGTGCCAGCAGCCTGAACAGGAATGAGCAGTTCTTC.

This clonotype was seen repeatedly, ten times or more. The chain couples TRBV12-3 or TRBV12-4 to TRBJ2-3, with D maybe TRBD1 (6 bases). The CDR3 has 15 residues. Trimming shortened V by 6 bases and J by 3 bases, and 16 bases separated the two germline ends. CDR3 sequence reads: CASSLQGMGTDTQYF. CDR3 bases: TGTGCCAGCAGCCTCCAGGGGATGGGGACAGATACGCAGTATTTT.

This clonotype has just a few counts. The V gene is TRBV10-3, the J gene TRBJ1-5, with a tentative D call TRBD1 (5 bases). The CDR3 consists of 15 residues. V was pared by 3 bases and J by 2 bases, with 11 bases between. CDR1 is ENHRY and CDR2 is SYGVKD in the germline V gene. This CDR3 reads CAISDPDRGNQPQHF. Written as DNA, the CDR3 is TGTGCCATCAGTGACCCCGACAGAGGCAATCAGCCCCAGCATTTT.

The sample holds a few counts of this clonotype. The genes are TRBV18 and TRBJ2-1, with TRBD2 as a possible D gene (5 bases). V lost 5 bases, J lost 6 bases, and 17 bases lay in between. The CDR3 is 15 residues long. In germline, CDR1 is KGHSH, CDR2 LQKENI. CDR3 amino acids: CASSSQGLSGNEQFF. Written as DNA, the CDR3 is TGTGCCAGCTCATCACAAGGACTCTCGGGCAATGAGCAGTTCTTC.

The chain links TRBV5-5 to TRBJ1-1; no definite D call. There are 16 residues in the CDR3. V lost 1 base, J lost 3 bases, and 16 bases lay in between. CDR1 is SGHKS and CDR2 is YYEKEE in the germline V gene (reference sequence). CDR3 protein: CASSLLNRGFDTEAFF. In DNA, the CDR3 is TGTGCCAGCAGCTTGCTAAACCGGGGTTTTGACACTGAAGCTTTCTTT.

The sample holds a few counts of this clonotype. The V gene is TRBV29-1, the J gene TRBJ2-2; a possible D gene is TRBD2 (5 bases). Trimming shortened V by 3 bases and J by 6 bases, and 11 bases separated the two germline ends. CDR1 SQVTM and CDR2 ANQGSEA come from the germline V gene. The CDR3 runs 13 residues. CDR3 DNA sequence: TGCAGCGTTGACGGGGTCGGTGCCGGGGAGCTGTTTTTT. Translating gives CSVDGVGAGELFF.

The V call is TRBV9, the J call TRBJ2-5, with D uncertain. The CDR3 has 15 amino acids. Germline CDR1 and CDR2: SGDLS and YYNGEE. Trimming took 0 bases from V and 7 from J, leaving 16 bases between them. This CDR3 reads CASSVGVSGDGTQYF. CDR3 DNA sequence: TGTGCCAGCAGCGTAGGGGTCTCCGGAGACGGGACCCAGTACTTC.

This clonotype turned up a few times. The CDR3 here is CASSPWPGSYEQYF. The CDR3 DNA follows: TGTGCCAGCTCACCATGGCCAGGGTCCTACGAGCAGTACTTC. This rearrangement joins TRBV18 to TRBJ2-7; possibly TRBD1 for D (5 bases). The CDR3 contains 14 residues. Deletions cut 2 bases from V and 1 base from J, with 9 bases between. Germline values: CDR1 KGHSH, CDR2 LQKENI.

This clonotype has at least ten counts. The chain uses TRBV11-2 and TRBJ1-1, with D hard to call. V lost 2 bases and J lost 4, with 23 bases in between. The germline V gene has CDR1 SGHAT and CDR2 FQNNGV. The CDR3 is 18 amino acids. Here the CDR3 DNA reads TGTGCCAGCAGCTTATTAGTTTCGGGGAAGGATAGAGGCACTGAAGCTTTCTTT. Protein: CASSLLVSGKDRGTEAFF.

The rearrangement links TRBV5-1 to TRBJ2-5; D remains unclear. This CDR3 is built from 12 residues. The V end was cut by 0 bases, the J end by 6 bases, with 6 bases between. The germline V gene has CDR1 SGHRS and CDR2 YFSETQ. The CDR3 DNA reads as TGCGCCAGCAGCTTGGTAGGGAAGACCCAGTACTTC. Translated: CASSLVGKTQYF.

This clonotype was picked up a small number of times. The chain uses TRBV7-2 and TRBJ2-7; 10 nucleotides line up with TRBD2. Germline CDR1 reads SGHTA; CDR2 reads FQGNSA. The CDR3 sequence is 16 residues long. V trimming: 5 bases; J trimming: 0 bases; junction bases outside the gene matches: 7. The CDR3 DNA is TGTGCCAGCAGCGTAACTAGCGGGGATTTCTCCTACGAGCAGTACTTC. It yields the protein CASSVTSGDFSYEQYF.

This clonotype was seen a handful of times. Written as DNA, the CDR3 is TGTGCCAGCAGGCCAGCCCGGGGGCGGTTCGATGGCTACACCTTC. Translation gives CASRPARGRFDGYTF. The J gene is TRBJ1-2, the V gene TRBV12-3 or TRBV12-4; possibly TRBD1 for D (6 bases). CDR3 length equals 15 residues. V was shortened by 6 bases and J by 6 bases, with 20 bases between the two germline ends.

In this sample, this clonotype turned up many times. The rearrangement links TRBV5-1 to TRBJ2-1; 8 positions agree with TRBD1. V lost 4 bases to trimming and J lost 13 bases; unmatched junction nucleotides: 10. This CDR3 comprises 13 residues. The germline gives CDR1 SGHRS, CDR2 YFSETQ. The chain's CDR3 is CASSESGTGFQFF. The CDR3, as DNA: TGCGCCAGCAGCGAATCCGGGACAGGCTTCCAGTTCTTC.

The chain joins TRBV10-3 to TRBJ2-1; 11 bases align to TRBD2. The length of the CDR3 is 16 residues. Germline V gene sequence: CDR1 ENHRY, CDR2 SYGVKD. With V trimmed by 3 bases and J by 5 bases, 6 bases remained unmatched. The CDR3, as DNA: TGTGCCATCAGTGATCCGACTAGCGGGGAGAACAATGAGCAGTTCTTC. Its protein is CAISDPTSGENNEQFF.

Many counts were recorded for this clonotype. The rearrangement links TRBV4-1 to TRBJ2-5; a weak D match, TRBD2 (7 bases). The V and J ends lost 1 base and 4 bases respectively, with 13 bases between them. The CDR3 is 15 residues long. Looked up from germline, CDR1 is MGHRA and CDR2 is YSYEKL. The CDR3 loop reads CASSQGSGGRETQYF. In DNA form, the CDR3 reads TGCGCCAGCAGCCAAGGTTCGGGGGGCCGAGAGACCCAGTACTTC.

The sample holds a few counts of this clonotype. The V call is TRBV3-1, the J call TRBJ1-5; possibly TRBD1 for D (6 bases). There are 13 residues in the CDR3. Deletions cut 2 bases from V and 6 bases from J, with 8 bases between. Germline V gene sequence: CDR1 LGHDT, CDR2 YNNKEL (reference sequence). The chain's CDR3 is CASSQRGRQPQHF. CDR3 bases: TGTGCCAGCAGCCAACGGGGGCGTCAGCCCCAGCATTTT.

This clonotype was seen only a few times. This chain joins TRBV12-3 or TRBV12-4 and TRBJ2-6; D might be TRBD1 (6 bases). The V end lost 5 bases, the J end lost 1 base, and 9 bases lay between the germline ends. This CDR3 is built from 15 residues. The DNA of the CDR3 is TGTGCCAGCAGTATCAGGGGTTCTGGGGCCAACGTCCTGACTTTC. Its translation is CASSIRGSGANVLTF.

The DNA of the CDR3 is TGCGCCAGCAGCTTGGGTATCCCAGATACGCAGTATTTT. Amino acid sequence: CASSLGIPDTQYF. V is TRBV5-1 and J is TRBJ2-3; the D is unclear. This CDR3 contains 13 residues. CDR1 is SGHRS, CDR2 YFSETQ, per germline. V dropped 0 bases and J dropped 4 bases, with 6 bases sitting between them.

V gene TRBV4-3 combines with J gene TRBJ2-2; D possibly corresponds to TRBD2 (6 bases). V was shortened by 2 bases and J by 6 bases, with 19 bases between the two germline ends. CDR1 is LGHNA and CDR2 is YSLEER in the germline V gene. The CDR3 runs 17 residues. CDR3 DNA sequence: TGCGCCAGCAGCCAAAGCGTGGACTGGGAGGACCCCGGGGAGCTGTTTTTT. It is translated as CASSQSVDWEDPGELFF.

This clonotype showed up just a few times. The chain uses TRBV15 and TRBJ2-2; 7 bases map to TRBD1. The CDR3 consists of 15 residues. The V gene end was trimmed by 2 bases and the J gene end by 4 bases; junction bases not matched to a gene: 4. The germline gives CDR1 LNHNV, CDR2 YYDKDF (reference sequence). The chain's CDR3 is CATSRRQGSTGELFF. The CDR3 region has the DNA TGTGCCACCAGCAGAAGACAGGGAAGCACCGGGGAGCTGTTTTTT. The full variable domain, its missing parts supplied by reference TRBV15 and TRBJ2-2, is DAMVIQNPRYQVTQFGKPVTLSCSQTLNHNVMYWYQQKSSQAPKLLFHYYDKDFNNEADTPDNFQSRRPNTSFCFLDIRSPGLGDTAMYLCATSRRQGSTGELFFGEGSRLTVL.

The chain is built from TRBV24-1 and TRBJ1-2, with D possibly being TRBD1 (5 bases). The CDR3 has 13 amino acids. The germline CDR1 and CDR2 sequences are KGHDR and SFDVKD. V was clipped by 1 base and J by 8 bases, with 10 bases between them. This CDR3 reads CATSDFTGAGYTF. CDR3 DNA sequence: TGTGCCACCAGTGATTTTACAGGTGCGGGCTACACCTTC.

This chain connects TRBV7-9 to TRBJ2-1, with a tentative D call TRBD2 (5 bases). Germline V gene sequence: CDR1 SEHNR, CDR2 FQNEAQ (reference sequence). This CDR3 has 13 residues. The V gene lost 0 bases and the J gene lost 10 bases, with 10 bases spanning the gap. Here the CDR3 DNA reads TGTGCCAGCAGCTTAGCGATGCGGGCGGAGCAGTTCTTC. It encodes CASSLAMRAEQFF. The entire variable domain, with the rest obtained from reference TRBV7-9 and TRBJ2-1, is as follows: DTGVSQNPRHKITKRGQNVTFRCDPISEHNRLYWYRQTLGQGPEFLTYFQNEAQLEKSRLLSDRFSAERPKGSFSTLEIQRTEQGDSAMYLCASSLAMRAEQFFGPGTRLTVL.

This clonotype came up many times. The chain combines TRBV6-6 with TRBJ2-1, with 7 positions matching TRBD1. The germline V gene has CDR1 MNHNY and CDR2 SVGAGI (reference sequence). The CDR3 length is 13 residues. V lost 4 bases, J lost 7 bases, and 4 bases stayed unmatched. CDR3 loop: CASSSNRGNEQFF. The CDR3 DNA is TGTGCCAGCAGTTCCAACAGGGGAAATGAGCAGTTCTTC.